The entry below gives a single TCR beta chain sequence along with its context. No antigen is known for it. The data are from a study of cytomegalovirus exposure and HLA in healthy donors. PCR amplification relied on 60 Vbeta primers (plus 13 Jbeta primers). Profiled with immunoSEQ multiplex PCR; TCRdb holds only in-frame clones, not every one. The repertoire consists of roughly 150,000 clones, with 80% occurring once and the leading ten covering 9% to 10%. The CDR3 runs 13 residues. V lost 6 bases, J lost 6 bases, and 14 bases lay in between. Germline assignment: CDR1 ENHRY and CDR2 SYGVKD. Study-level findings and limits: Researchers counted 164 TCR beta chains as cytomegalovirus-associated. In a later analysis, compared with equally common non-associated chains, HLA-associated beta chains were more expanded. At a 0.05 false discovery rate, a later analysis found 18,000 or so TCR beta sequences to be associated with HLA alleles.

The gene calls are TRBV10-3 and TRBJ1-2; the D gene is possibly TRBD1 (6 bases). This clonotype was sampled from a man younger than 35 in good health and CMV-seropositive. Source material: PBMCs. This chain's CDR3 is CAISQTGQDGYTF. In nucleotides, the CDR3 is TGTGCCATCAGCCAGACAGGCCAGGATGGCTACACCTTC.